This T cell receptor beta chain is from a study of T cell responses to AZD1222 COVID-19 vaccine. The CDR3 sequence is 18 residues long. Trimming shortened V by 0 bases and J by 6 bases, and 18 bases separated the two germline ends. The V gene's germline CDR1 is MNHEY and CDR2 SVGEGT. General observations from the study: Mostly white British, mostly female donors; authors suggested clonal diversity may be underestimated. Repertoires were sampled only after the peak T cell response. The reported proportion of spike-specific TCRs targeting unmutated variant regions was nearly half. Baseline seropositivity occurred in only a handful of AZD1222 recipients.

For this clone: Its specificity is not known.

TCRdb's table, derived via immunoSEQ multiplex PCR, lists solely in-frame clones and lacks some. The data show about 170,000 clones, 80% to 90% seen once. Sequenced here: peripheral blood, sampled on day 0 of AZD1222 vaccination. The receptor was isolated from an adult in good health. The chain combines TRBV6-2 or TRBV6-3 with TRBJ1-6, with D tentatively TRBD1 (6 bases). CDR3 in DNA: TGTGCCAGCAGTTACTCGAGATCAGGGGACAATCCTAATTCACCCCTCCACTTT. The encoded protein is CASSYSRSGDNPNSPLHF.